This T cell receptor beta chain was found in a study of T cells in localized non-small cell lung cancer (dated by TCRdb to about 2020). Study-wide context: Comparing tumors with uninvolved tumor-adjacent lungs, the study looked at the T cell repertoires of fewer than 250 patients with early-stage NSCLC. The cohort was made up of around 220 treatment-naive NSCLC patients whose localized lung tumors had been resected. A mean age of around 66 years was recorded for the NSCLC patients, of whom roughly 130 were male and more than 85 were female. The paper's findings and limits, for the study overall: Since the design was exploratory, TCR variables were selected using unadjusted p-values with no false-discovery rate correction. Because multi-region tumor sequencing was not performed, intratumor heterogeneity could not be ruled out. Longer overall survival was associated with higher blood T cell density, whereas shorter survival was associated with higher adjacent-lung clonality. A median of approximately 53 of the top 100 tumor clones turned up in the paired uninvolved adjacent lung, and fewer than 35 of those clones also ranked among the top 100 of that same adjacent lung. The highest T cell clonality was observed in uninvolved tumor-adjacent lung, where clonality exceeded that of tumor, suggesting that antigenic responses were more focused in uninvolved tumor-adjacent lung.

The immunoSEQ Assay was used to sequence TCR beta CDR3 regions from DNA. Concerning the study's data processing: To compute T cell density, TCR beta template counts were normalized to usable DNA, which was estimated by amplifying housekeeping genes. Richness was estimated with the preseqR package, extrapolating to 400,000 templates for PBMC samples and 120,000 templates for tissue samples. Clonality was defined by subtracting Pielou's evenness from one. To identify tissue-enriched TCRs, differential abundance testing was run on productive amino-acid clonotypes with a minimum total count of 5 and an alpha of 0.1. The Jaccard Index and the Morisita Overlap Index were used to quantify repertoire overlap between compartments. GLIPH clustered TCR beta CDR3s with public tetramer-defined viral CDR3s; viral motifs required at least three viral sequences plus V-gene enrichment. What TCRdb holds here is the immuneACCESS table cut down to in-frame rearrangements. Part of the clones is not present; checked against another copy, under half of the missing clones reflect an unresolved V gene, and the others are unexplained. V and J calls and clone size are those listed in that table; D and trimming were worked out from the DNA. This sample lists 26,000 or so clones; around 88% were detected once. The ten largest make up 12% to 15% of the sample.

At diagnosis, tumor, uninvolved tumor-adjacent lung and peripheral blood were collected and then preserved as a mix of FFPE and fresh-frozen material. Blood samples were analyzed as peripheral blood mononuclear cells for TCR repertoire profiling. A single count supports this clone. The antigen it recognizes is unknown. Within one base of it there is no much larger clone, and no base qualities were kept. At the junction V is shortened by 2 bases and J by 1 base, with 16 bases in between. From the cysteine through the phenylalanine, the CDR3 covers 17 amino acids. This entry keeps only the CDR3 DNA: 51 bases, framed from base 1. Based on the germline V gene, the CDR1 and CDR2 sequences are SGDLS and YYNGEE.

The sample here was peripheral blood, taken before any cancer treatment. The source of this sequence is a female donor of 60 years or more with stage I lung adenocarcinoma. This sequence uses TRBV9 and TRBJ2-1; TRBD2 is possibly the D segment (5 matching bases). Here the CDR3 is given as CASSVGGQRGSYNEQFF. The nucleotide sequence reads TGTGCCAGCAGCGTCGGCGGTCAGAGAGGGTCCTACAATGAGCAGTTCTTC. Reference TRBV9 and TRBJ2-1 genes cover what lies past the CDR3, so the full variable domain is DSGVTQTPKHLITATGQRVTLRCSPRSGDLSVYWYQQSLDQGLQFLIQYYNGEERAKGNILERFSAQQFPDLHSELNLSSLELGDSALYFCASSVGGQRGSYNEQFFGPGTRLTVL.